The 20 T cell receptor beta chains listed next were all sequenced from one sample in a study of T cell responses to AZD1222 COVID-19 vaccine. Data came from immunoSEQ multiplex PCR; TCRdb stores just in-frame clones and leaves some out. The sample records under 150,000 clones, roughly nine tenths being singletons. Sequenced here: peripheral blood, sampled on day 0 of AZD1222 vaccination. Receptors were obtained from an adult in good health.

The CDR3 DNA is TGCGCCAGCAGCTTGATTCTAGGTAGTGAGCAGTTCTTC. Residues: CASSLILGSEQFF. J is TRBJ2-1 and V is TRBV5-1; D is undetermined. V was shortened by 1 base and J by 9 bases, with 11 bases between the two germline ends. CDR1 and CDR2 from the germline V gene are SGHRS and YFSETQ. The CDR3 spans 13 residues.

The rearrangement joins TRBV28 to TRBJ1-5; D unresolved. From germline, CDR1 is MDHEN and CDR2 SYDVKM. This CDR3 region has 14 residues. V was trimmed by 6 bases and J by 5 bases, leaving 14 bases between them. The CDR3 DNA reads TGTGCCAGCAGCCCCCGGAGGAACGATCAGCCCCAGCATTTT. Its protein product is CASSPRRNDQPQHF.

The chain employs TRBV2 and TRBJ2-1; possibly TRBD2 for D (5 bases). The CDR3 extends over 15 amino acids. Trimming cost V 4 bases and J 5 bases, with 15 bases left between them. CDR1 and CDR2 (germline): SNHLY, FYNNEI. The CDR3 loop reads CASSGLIHPDNEQFF. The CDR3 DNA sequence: TGTGCCAGCAGTGGACTAATCCACCCCGACAATGAGCAGTTCTTC. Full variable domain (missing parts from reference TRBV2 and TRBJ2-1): EPEVTQTPSHQVTQMGQEVILRCVPISNHLYFYWYRQILGQKVEFLVSFYNNEISEKSEIFDDQFSVERPDGSNFTLKIRSTKLEDSAMYFCASSGLIHPDNEQFFGPGTRLTVL.

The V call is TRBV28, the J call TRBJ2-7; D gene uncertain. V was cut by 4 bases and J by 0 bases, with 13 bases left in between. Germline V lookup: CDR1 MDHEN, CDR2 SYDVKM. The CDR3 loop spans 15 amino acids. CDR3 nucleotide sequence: TGTGCCAGCAGTTCCGAGCGCACAAGCTCCTACGAGCAGTACTTC. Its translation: CASSSERTSSYEQYF.

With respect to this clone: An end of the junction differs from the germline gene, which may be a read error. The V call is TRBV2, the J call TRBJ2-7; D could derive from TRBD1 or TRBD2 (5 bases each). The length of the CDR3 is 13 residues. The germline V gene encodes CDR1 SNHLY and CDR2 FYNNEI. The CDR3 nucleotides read TGTGCCAGCAGTGAAGACCGGGGCTACAAGCAGTACTTC. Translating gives CASSEDRGYKQYF.

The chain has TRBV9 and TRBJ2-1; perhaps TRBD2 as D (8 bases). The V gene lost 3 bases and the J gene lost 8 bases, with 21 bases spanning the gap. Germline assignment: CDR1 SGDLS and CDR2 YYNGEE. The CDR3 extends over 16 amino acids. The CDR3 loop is CASSAPTSGGGDEQFF. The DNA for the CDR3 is TGTGCCAGCAGCGCGCCCACTAGCGGAGGGGGCGATGAGCAGTTCTTC.

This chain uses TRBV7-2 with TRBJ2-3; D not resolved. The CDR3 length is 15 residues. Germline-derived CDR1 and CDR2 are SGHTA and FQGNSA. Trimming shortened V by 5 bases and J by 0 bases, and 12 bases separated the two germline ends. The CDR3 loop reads CASSPMAQSTDTQYF. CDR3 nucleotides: TGTGCCAGCAGCCCCATGGCGCAGAGCACAGATACGCAGTATTTT.

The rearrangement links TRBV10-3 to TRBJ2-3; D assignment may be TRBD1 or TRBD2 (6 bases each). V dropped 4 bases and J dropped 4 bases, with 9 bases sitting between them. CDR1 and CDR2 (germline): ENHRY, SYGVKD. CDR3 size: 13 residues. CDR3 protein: CAISGRGADTQYF. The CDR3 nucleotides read TGTGCCATCAGTGGGAGGGGGGCAGATACGCAGTATTTT.

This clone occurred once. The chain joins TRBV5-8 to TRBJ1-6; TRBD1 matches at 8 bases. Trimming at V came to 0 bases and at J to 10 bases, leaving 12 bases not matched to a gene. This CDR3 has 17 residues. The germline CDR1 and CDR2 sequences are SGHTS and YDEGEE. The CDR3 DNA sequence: TGTGCCAGCAGCTTGGGTGTGGGCTCAGGGGGCACGTCACCCCTCCACTTT. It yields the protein CASSLGVGSGGTSPLHF.

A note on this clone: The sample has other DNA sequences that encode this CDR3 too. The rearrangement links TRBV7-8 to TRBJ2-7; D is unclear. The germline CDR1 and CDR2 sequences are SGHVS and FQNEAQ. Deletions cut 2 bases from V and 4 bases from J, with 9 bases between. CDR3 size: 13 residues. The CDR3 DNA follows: TGTGCCAGCAGCTTAAATAGGGTGTACGAGCAGTACTTC. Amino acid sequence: CASSLNRVYEQYF.

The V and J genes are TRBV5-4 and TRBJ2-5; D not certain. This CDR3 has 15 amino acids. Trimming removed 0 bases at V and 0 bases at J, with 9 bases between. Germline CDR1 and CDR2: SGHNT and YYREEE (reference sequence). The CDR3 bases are TGTGCCAGCAGCTTGGAGGGCAGGAACCAAGAGACCCAGTACTTC. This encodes CASSLEGRNQETQYF.

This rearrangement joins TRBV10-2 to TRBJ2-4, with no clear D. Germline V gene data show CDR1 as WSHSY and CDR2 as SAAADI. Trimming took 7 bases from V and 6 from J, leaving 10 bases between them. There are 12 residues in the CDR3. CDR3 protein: CASTPDGNIQYF. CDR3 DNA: TGCGCCAGCACCCCGGACGGAAACATTCAGTACTTC.

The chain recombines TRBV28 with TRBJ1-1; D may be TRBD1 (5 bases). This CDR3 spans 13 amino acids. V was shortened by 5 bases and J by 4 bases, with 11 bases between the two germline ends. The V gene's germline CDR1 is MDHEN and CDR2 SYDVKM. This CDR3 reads CASSPPGVTEAFF. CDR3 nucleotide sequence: TGTGCCAGCAGTCCCCCGGGGGTCACTGAAGCTTTCTTT.

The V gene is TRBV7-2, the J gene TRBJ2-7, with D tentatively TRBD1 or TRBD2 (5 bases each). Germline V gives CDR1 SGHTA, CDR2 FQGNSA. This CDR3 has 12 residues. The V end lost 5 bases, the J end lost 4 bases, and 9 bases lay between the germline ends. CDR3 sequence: CASSRGRYEQYF. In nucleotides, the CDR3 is TGTGCCAGCAGCCGGGGCCGGTACGAGCAGTACTTC.

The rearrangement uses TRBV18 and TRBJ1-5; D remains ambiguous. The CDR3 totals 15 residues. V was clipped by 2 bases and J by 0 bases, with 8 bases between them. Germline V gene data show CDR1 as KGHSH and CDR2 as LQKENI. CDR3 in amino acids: CASSPEPYSNQPQHF. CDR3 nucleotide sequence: TGTGCCAGCTCACCAGAGCCGTATAGCAATCAGCCCCAGCATTTT.

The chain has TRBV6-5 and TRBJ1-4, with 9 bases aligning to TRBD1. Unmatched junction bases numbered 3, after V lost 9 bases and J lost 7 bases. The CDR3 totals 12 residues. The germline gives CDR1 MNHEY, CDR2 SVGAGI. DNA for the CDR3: TGTGCCAGGCGGGGACAGGGTGAAAAACTGTTTTTT. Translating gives CARRGQGEKLFF.

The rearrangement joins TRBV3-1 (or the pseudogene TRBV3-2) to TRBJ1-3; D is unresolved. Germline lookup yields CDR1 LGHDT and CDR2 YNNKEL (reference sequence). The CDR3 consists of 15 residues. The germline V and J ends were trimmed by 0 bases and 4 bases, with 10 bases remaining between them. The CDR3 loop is CASSQDPGGGNTIYF. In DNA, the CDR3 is TGTGCCAGCAGCCAAGATCCGGGTGGCGGAAACACCATATATTTT.

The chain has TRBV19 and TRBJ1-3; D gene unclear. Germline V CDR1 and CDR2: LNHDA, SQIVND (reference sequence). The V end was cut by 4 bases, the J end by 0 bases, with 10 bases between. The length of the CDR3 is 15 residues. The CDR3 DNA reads TGTGCCAGTAGTACGACCCTAACCTCTGGAAACACCATATATTTT. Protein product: CASSTTLTSGNTIYF.

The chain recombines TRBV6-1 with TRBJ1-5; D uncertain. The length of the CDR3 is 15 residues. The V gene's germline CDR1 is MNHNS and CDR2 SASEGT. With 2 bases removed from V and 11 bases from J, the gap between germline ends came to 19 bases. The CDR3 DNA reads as TGTGCCAGCAGTGAACCCGGTGTAAGTATTGGGTCCCAGCATTTT. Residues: CASSEPGVSIGSQHF.

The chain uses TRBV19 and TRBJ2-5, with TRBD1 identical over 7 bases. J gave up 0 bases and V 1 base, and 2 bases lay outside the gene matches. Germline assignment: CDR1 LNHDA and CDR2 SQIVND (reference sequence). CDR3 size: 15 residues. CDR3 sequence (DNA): TGTGCCAGTAGTATAGGACAGGGATACCAAGAGACCCAGTACTTC. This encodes CASSIGQGYQETQYF.